This T cell receptor (beta chain) is drawn from a study of blood T cell repertoires in COVID-19. Overall study context: The study drew acute and convalescent COVID-19 samples from the United States, Italy and Spain. PBMCs, B-cell-depleted T cells, or T cells provided the cDNA or gDNA that made up the material.

Sequenced by immunoSEQ multiplex PCR; TCRdb stores in-frame clones only, minus some. The sample includes under 200,000 clones, more than 70% of them seen just once. Ages ranged from about 18 to 89 years, with residence in about two dozen US areas. This clone was observed a single time. V dropped 4 bases and J dropped 0 bases, with 10 bases sitting between them. Germline V CDR1 and CDR2: MDHEN, SYDVKM. The CDR3 runs 15 residues. This chain uses TRBV28 with TRBJ1-5, with D perhaps TRBD1 (6 bases). Source material: PBMCs or T cells enriched from blood (not recorded which). This clonotype was obtained from a woman between 50 and 59 years old in a cohort exposed to, infected with or recovered from COVID-19 (not recorded which). The CDR3 is CASSWPGHSNQPQHF. The CDR3 nucleotides are TGTGCCAGCAGTTGGCCGGGACATAGCAATCAGCCCCAGCATTTT.